One sample yielded the 28 T cell receptor beta chains listed below, sequenced in a study of T cells after yellow fever vaccination. A single record per CDR3 protein comes from TCRdb applying MiXCR to the 5' RACE reads. This table has about 68,000 distinct CDR3 sequences, about 7% appearing once. Material: CD8+ T cells sorted from PBMCs, obtained roughly 45 days after the first yellow fever vaccination. All receptors come from a man in his late teens or twenties who received the YFV17D yellow fever vaccine.

This clonotype was seen at least ten times. This chain links TRBV5-1 with TRBJ2-1, with 10 bases fitting TRBD2. The CDR3 is 15 residues long. The germline gives CDR1 SGHRS, CDR2 YFSETQ. The J segment lost 2 bases and the V segment lost 4 bases, leaving 3 bases of the junction unmatched. Here the CDR3 DNA reads TGCGCCAGCAGCGGACTAGCGGACACCTACAATGAGCAGTTCTTC. Its protein is CASSGLADTYNEQFF.

This clonotype was seen more than once but under ten times. The chain combines TRBV7-8 with TRBJ1-1, with a tentative D call TRBD1 (5 bases). V was shortened by 5 bases and J by 4 bases, with 14 bases between the two germline ends. Germline-derived CDR1 and CDR2 are SGHVS and FQNEAQ. CDR3 size: 14 residues. Here the CDR3 reads CASSPGWFGTEAFF. CDR3 in DNA: TGTGCCAGCAGCCCAGGGTGGTTTGGCACTGAAGCTTTCTTT. The full variable domain, completed using reference TRBV7-8 and TRBJ1-1, is GAGVSQSPRYKVAKRGQDVALRCDPISGHVSLFWYQQALGQGPEFLTYFQNEAQLDKSGLPSDRFFAERPEGSVSTLKIQRTQQEDSAVYLCASSPGWFGTEAFFGQGTRLTVV.

V and J are TRBV6-6 and TRBJ2-7, with a weak D call TRBD2 (5 bases). Germline V CDR1 and CDR2: MNHNY, SVGAGI (reference sequence). With 8 bases removed from V and 2 bases from J, the gap between germline ends came to 13 bases. CDR3 length: 13 amino acids. The CDR3 region has the DNA TGTGCCAGCGGTTCGGGAAGCGCCTACGAGCAGTACGTC. Translated, it gives CASGSGSAYEQYV.

This clonotype was recorded at least ten times. The chain carries TRBV12-3 or TRBV12-4 and TRBJ1-4; D is perhaps TRBD1 (6 bases). V lost 5 bases to trimming and J lost 1 base, with 11 bases between them. The CDR3 consists of 15 residues. This CDR3 reads CASSNGQLTNEKLFF. CDR3 bases: TGTGCCAGCAGTAACGGACAGTTAACTAATGAAAAACTGTTTTTT.

This clonotype showed up many times. The chain combines TRBV4-3 with TRBJ1-2; tentatively, D is TRBD1 (5 bases). Germline assignment: CDR1 LGHNA and CDR2 YSLEER. The CDR3 length is 18 residues. V lost 4 bases and J lost 4, with 25 bases in between. CDR3 region: CASSPPPSQTKGLYGYTF. In DNA form, the CDR3 reads TGCGCCAGCAGCCCCCCTCCGTCGCAGACCAAGGGACTCTATGGCTACACCTTC.

This clonotype was seen once. This rearrangement joins TRBV11-3 to TRBJ2-2, with D possibly being TRBD1 (5 bases). Trimming left V 3 bases short and J 0 bases short, with 8 bases between. This CDR3 region has 15 residues. Germline lookup yields CDR1 SGHNT and CDR2 YENEEA. Here the CDR3 reads CASSFDSTNTGELFF. The DNA for the CDR3 is TGTGCCAGCAGCTTTGACAGCACGAACACCGGGGAGCTGTTTTTT.

This clonotype was observed at least ten times. The V gene is TRBV12-3 or TRBV12-4, the J gene TRBJ1-5; 9 bases fit TRBD1. The CDR3 spans 15 residues. V lost 0 bases, J lost 6 bases, and 3 bases stayed unmatched. CDR3 sequence (DNA): TGTGCCAGCAGTTTAGCGAGGGGACAGGGTCAGCCCCAGCATTTT. Translated, it gives CASSLARGQGQPQHF.

This clonotype was seen many times. CDR3 nucleotide sequence: TGTGCCAGCAGCACCCGGACAGGGATGAACACTGAAGCTTTCTTT. It yields the protein CASSTRTGMNTEAFF. The rearrangement links TRBV7-8 to TRBJ1-1, with 8 bases fitting TRBD1. The V segment lost 5 bases and the J segment 0 bases; nucleotides outside the gene matches: 5. The CDR3 has 15 residues. Germline V lookup: CDR1 SGHVS, CDR2 FQNEAQ.

The chain is built from TRBV15 and TRBJ2-3; D uncertain. The CDR3 is 19 amino acids. The germline V gene has CDR1 LNHNV and CDR2 YYDKDF (reference sequence). Trimming took 0 bases from V and 1 from J, leaving 20 bases between them. CDR3 residues: CATSRDGSVMGWGTDTQYF. The CDR3 nucleotides are TGTGCCACCAGCAGAGATGGGTCTGTAATGGGATGGGGCACAGATACGCAGTATTTT.

This clonotype was observed at least ten times. The chain is built from TRBV4-2 and TRBJ1-2; D remains ambiguous. The CDR3 has 14 residues. Per the germline V gene, CDR1 is LGHNA and CDR2 is YNFKEQ. The V end lost 0 bases, the J end lost 0 bases, and 5 bases lay between the germline ends. The CDR3 loop reads CASSQEGSNYGYTF. As DNA, the CDR3 is TGTGCCAGCAGCCAAGAAGGGTCTAACTATGGCTACACCTTC.

This clonotype was detected ten times or more. The chain carries TRBV7-2 and TRBJ1-4, with D unresolved. Between the trimmed V and J ends, which lost 4 bases and 5 bases, there was a span of 14 bases. The germline gives CDR1 SGHTA, CDR2 FQGNSA. This CDR3 region has 15 residues. The CDR3 sequence is CASSSRTHPNEKLFF. The CDR3 DNA sequence: TGTGCCAGCAGCTCGAGGACGCATCCAAATGAAAAACTGTTTTTT.

This clonotype was observed at least ten times. V gene TRBV6-4 combines with J gene TRBJ2-6, with no clear D. CDR3 length equals 15 residues. V lost 0 bases and J lost 1, with 4 bases in between. Germline V gene data show CDR1 as MRHNA and CDR2 as SNTAGT. The CDR3 sequence is CASSDSKSGANVLTF. CDR3 sequence (DNA): TGTGCCAGCAGTGACTCGAAATCTGGGGCCAACGTCCTGACTTTC.

Regarding this clonotype: A junction end diverges from the germline sequence, so it may reflect a read error. V and J are TRBV4-1 and TRBJ2-7, with D possibly being TRBD2 (5 bases). The CDR3 has 15 amino acids. The germline V gene has CDR1 MGHRA and CDR2 YSYEKL. CDR3 region: CASSQTSEAPREHYF. The CDR3 region has the DNA TGCGCCAGCAGCCAGACCTCGGAGGCCCCTCGCGAGCATTACTTC.

This clonotype was counted a few times. CDR3 sequence: CASSYRQSTGANVLTF. The CDR3 DNA follows: TGTGCCAGCAGTTACCGACAGTCCACTGGGGCCAACGTCCTGACTTTC. This chain links TRBV6-2 or TRBV6-3 with TRBJ2-6; weak D call: TRBD1 (5 bases). The V end lost 2 bases, the J end lost 2 bases, and 10 bases lay between the germline ends. The germline V gene encodes CDR1 MNHEY and CDR2 SVGEGT. This CDR3 has 16 residues.

In this sample, this clonotype turned up many times. This chain uses TRBV5-1 with TRBJ2-7, with 9 bases lining up with TRBD1. The germline V gene encodes CDR1 SGHRS and CDR2 YFSETQ. The CDR3 has 13 residues. Unmatched junction bases numbered 2, after V lost 4 bases and J lost 3 bases. The CDR3 DNA sequence: TGCGCCAGCAGCCCGGACAGGGGCTACGAGCAGTACGTC. Amino acid sequence: CASSPDRGYEQYV.

This clonotype was detected ten times or more. V gene TRBV6-2 or TRBV6-3 combines with J gene TRBJ2-2; TRBD1 might be the D (7 bases). The germline V gene has CDR1 MNHEY and CDR2 SVGEGT. The CDR3 covers 17 residues. V dropped 0 bases and J dropped 4 bases, with 15 bases sitting between them. CDR3 residues: CASSYSLQGGFTGELFF. The CDR3 region has the DNA TGTGCCAGCAGTTACTCGTTGCAGGGGGGTTTCACCGGGGAGCTGTTTTTT.

This clonotype came up a few times. The chain links TRBV7-2 to TRBJ1-2, with 7 bases identical to TRBD1. V dropped 3 bases and J dropped 4; count of bases not matched to a gene: 8. Germline V gene lookup returns CDR1 SGHTA and CDR2 FQGNSA. The length of the CDR3 is 15 residues. The CDR3 nucleotides read TGTGCCAGCAGCTTTTTCCCTGGGACAGCCTATGGCTACACCTTC. Translating gives CASSFFPGTAYGYTF.

This clonotype was seen a handful of times. CDR3: CASSRLGGDQPQHF. The CDR3 DNA sequence: TGCGCCAGCAGTCGTTTGGGCGGGGATCAGCCCCAGCATTTT. The chain uses TRBV23-1 and TRBJ1-5; no clear D. TRBV23-1 is recorded as an ORF, its role being uncertain. The CDR3 loop spans 14 amino acids. V lost 4 bases and J lost 5, with 12 bases in between.

The table lists this clonotype with many counts. V usage is TRBV27 and J usage is TRBJ2-7; no firm D call. Germline assignment: CDR1 MNHEY and CDR2 SMNVEV (reference sequence). The germline V and J ends were trimmed by 4 bases and 7 bases, with 17 bases remaining between them. This CDR3 comprises 14 residues. The CDR3 DNA is TGTGCCAGCAGTTCCGCCCCCGTAAACTCAGAGCAGTACTTC. It yields the protein CASSSAPVNSEQYF.

This clonotype was found many times. The chain joins TRBV5-5 to TRBJ2-7, with D possibly being TRBD2 (6 bases). V was cut by 5 bases and J by 4 bases, with 16 bases left in between. Germline V gene sequence: CDR1 SGHKS, CDR2 YYEKEE (reference sequence). This CDR3 has 14 amino acids. The DNA of the CDR3 is TGTGCCAGCAGTAGGGATGGGGGAGGATACGAGCAGTACGTC. This codes for CASSRDGGGYEQYV.

A few counts support this clonotype. The chain joins TRBV13 to TRBJ2-7, with a tentative D call TRBD2 (5 bases). V was clipped by 2 bases and J by 1 base, with 12 bases between them. In germline, CDR1 is PRHDT, CDR2 FYEKMQ (reference sequence). The CDR3 sequence is 15 residues long. The CDR3 nucleotides are TGTGCCAGCAGCTTATCCCCCGGAGGTTCCTACGAGCAGTACTTC. This translates into CASSLSPGGSYEQYF. The complete variable domain, with remaining parts taken from reference TRBV13 and TRBJ2-7, reads AAGVIQSPRHLIKEKRETATLKCYPIPRHDTVYWYQQGPGQDPQFLISFYEKMQSDKGSIPDRFSAQQFSDYHSELNMSSLELGDSALYFCASSLSPGGSYEQYFGPGTRLTVT.

This clonotype was detected ten times or more. The chain uses TRBV11-2 and TRBJ2-3, with TRBD2 identical over 7 bases. CDR1 SGHAT and CDR2 FQNNGV come from the germline V gene. The CDR3 totals 13 residues. Germline trimming cut 10 bases from V and 5 bases from J; bases unmatched to any gene: 9. CDR3 amino acids: CATLAGVGDTQYF. DNA of the CDR3: TGTGCCACCTTGGCGGGGGTTGGAGATACGCAGTATTTT.

This clonotype has a count of ten or more. The chain links TRBV9 to TRBJ1-1; D gene ambiguous. CDR3 length: 14 residues. Germline V lookup: CDR1 SGDLS, CDR2 YYNGEE. Trimming cost V 0 bases and J 3 bases, with 9 bases left between them. The CDR3 here is CASSVGQQDTEAFF. The CDR3 nucleotides are TGTGCCAGCAGCGTAGGCCAGCAGGACACTGAAGCTTTCTTT.

Details on this clonotype: A much larger clonotype is one base distant, so this may be a read error. The rearrangement uses TRBV6-1 and TRBJ1-2; possibly TRBD1 for D (5 bases). The CDR3 is 15 residues long. Germline-derived CDR1 and CDR2 are MNHNS and SASEGT. DNA for the CDR3: TGTGCCAGCAGAACGGGGGGATTAGGCTCCTATCGCTACACCTTC. Its protein product is CASRTGGLGSYRYTF.

This clonotype came up many times. This chain links TRBV29-1 with TRBJ2-7; no definite D call. V was trimmed by 7 bases and J by 1 base, leaving 11 bases between them. This CDR3 contains 12 residues. Germline V gives CDR1 SQVTM, CDR2 ANQGSEA. For the CDR3, the DNA is TGCAGCGCCCAGACGGGTTCCTACGAGCAGTACTTC. Its translation is CSAQTGSYEQYF.

This clonotype was observed many times. The chain has TRBV28 and TRBJ2-1; the match to TRBD2 covers 10 bases. Germline V lookup: CDR1 MDHEN, CDR2 SYDVKM. The V gene end was trimmed by 5 bases and the J gene end by 8 bases; junction bases not matched to a gene: 3. The CDR3 runs 13 residues. The CDR3 is CASSRGLADEQFF. DNA of the CDR3: TGTGCCAGCAGTCGAGGACTAGCGGATGAGCAGTTCTTC.

The chain links TRBV6-6 to TRBJ2-2; 16 bases match TRBD2. V shed 4 bases, J shed 5 bases, and the junction held 4 bases outside the gene matches. Germline-derived CDR1 and CDR2 are MNHNY and SVGAGI (reference sequence). The CDR3 runs 17 residues. DNA of the CDR3: TGTGCCAGCAGTTCGGGACTAGCGGGGGGGCCGACCGGGGAGCTGTTTTTT. This sequence encodes CASSSGLAGGPTGELFF.

The chain joins TRBV27 to TRBJ2-7; D is unclear. There are 15 residues in the CDR3. Per germline, CDR1 MNHEY and CDR2 SMNVEV (reference sequence). V was clipped by 0 bases and J by 4 bases, with 13 bases between them. Here the CDR3 DNA reads TGTGCCAGCAGTTTATCGGCTATGGCGGAGTACGAGCAGTACGTC. Residues: CASSLSAMAEYEQYV.